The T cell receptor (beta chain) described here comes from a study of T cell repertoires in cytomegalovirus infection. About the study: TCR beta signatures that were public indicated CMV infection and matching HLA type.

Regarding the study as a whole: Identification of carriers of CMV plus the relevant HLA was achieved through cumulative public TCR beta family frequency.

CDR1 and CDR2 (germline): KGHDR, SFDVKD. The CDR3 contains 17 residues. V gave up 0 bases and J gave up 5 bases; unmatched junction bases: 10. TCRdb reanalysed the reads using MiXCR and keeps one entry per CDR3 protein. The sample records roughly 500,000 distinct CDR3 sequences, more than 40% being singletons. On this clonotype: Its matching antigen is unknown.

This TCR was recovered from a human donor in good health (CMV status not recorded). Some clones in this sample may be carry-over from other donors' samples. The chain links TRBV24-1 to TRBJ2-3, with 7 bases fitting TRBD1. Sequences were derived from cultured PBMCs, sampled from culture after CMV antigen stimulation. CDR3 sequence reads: CATSDLQGDSAGDTQYF. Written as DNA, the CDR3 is TGTGCCACCAGTGATTTGCAAGGGGACAGCGCAGGAGATACGCAGTATTTT.